Presented here are 29 T cell receptor beta chains from one specimen sequenced in a study of graft-versus-host responses after intestinal transplantation. The protocol was immunoSEQ multiplex PCR, while the TCRdb copy is restricted to in-frame clones and leaves out a portion. The sample contains some 11,000 clones, about 86% of which appear only once. Specimen: PBMCs, collected approximately 130 days after transplant. The source is a human patient who received an intestinal transplant, so some T cells may come from the graft donor.

The CDR3 coding sequence is TGTGCCAGCATCCCTCTAGCGGACTCCTACGAGCAGTACTTC. Translated: CASIPLADSYEQYF. The rearrangement joins TRBV28 to TRBJ2-7; TRBD2 agrees at 7 bases. This CDR3 has 14 residues. J was trimmed by 0 bases and V by 7 bases; bases with no gene match: 6. Germline V CDR1 and CDR2: MDHEN, SYDVKM. The full variable domain, completed using reference TRBV28 and TRBJ2-7, is DVKVTQSSRYLVKRTGEKVFLECVQDMDHENMFWYRQDPGLGLRLIYFSYDVKMKEKGDIPEGYSVSREKKERFSLILESASTNQTSMYLCASIPLADSYEQYFGPGTRLTVT.

The CDR3 nucleotides are TGTGCCAGCAGGGGGACTGTCCGAAACACCATATATTTT. Its translation: CASRGTVRNTIYF. The chain links TRBV6-1 to TRBJ1-3, with D possibly being TRBD1 (5 bases). Trimming left V 6 bases short and J 5 bases short, with 11 bases between. This CDR3 region has 13 residues. In germline, CDR1 is MNHNS, CDR2 SASEGT.

This clone was counted a few times. The chain recombines TRBV25-1 with TRBJ2-5; D remains unclear. The V end lost 6 bases, the J end lost 5 bases, and 13 bases lay between the germline ends. The CDR3 is 13 residues long. CDR1 is MGHDK, CDR2 SYGVNS, per germline. The CDR3 sequence is CASRSPGRETQYF. For the CDR3, the DNA is TGTGCCAGCAGGAGTCCTGGCCGGGAGACCCAGTACTTC.

The rearrangement joins TRBV6-1 to TRBJ2-7; 10 bases are shared with TRBD1. This CDR3 is built from 15 residues. Per the germline V gene, CDR1 is MNHNS and CDR2 is SASEGT. With V trimmed by 1 base and J by 4 bases, 4 bases remained unmatched. The CDR3 loop reads CASSEGQGAPYEQYF. CDR3 coding DNA: TGTGCCAGCAGTGAAGGACAGGGGGCGCCTTACGAGCAGTACTTC.

This chain uses TRBV27 with TRBJ2-1; D remains ambiguous. Germline loops: CDR1 MNHEY, CDR2 SMNVEV (reference sequence). Trimming cost V 6 bases and J 4 bases, with 13 bases left between them. The CDR3 runs to 14 residues. CDR3 bases: TGTGCCAGCAGGAAAGTCCTTTTGTACAATGAGCAGTTCTTC. As protein: CASRKVLLYNEQFF.

The chain links TRBV9 to TRBJ2-1, with TRBD1 matching over 9 bases. CDR1 is SGDLS, CDR2 YYNGEE, per germline. With V trimmed by 2 bases and J by 5 bases, 2 bases remained unmatched. The CDR3 length is 14 residues. This chain's CDR3 is CASSVGQGHNEQFF. In DNA form, the CDR3 reads TGTGCCAGCAGCGTGGGACAGGGCCACAATGAGCAGTTCTTC. The whole variable domain, remainder taken from reference TRBV9 and TRBJ2-1, is DSGVTQTPKHLITATGQRVTLRCSPRSGDLSVYWYQQSLDQGLQFLIQYYNGEERAKGNILERFSAQQFPDLHSELNLSSLELGDSALYFCASSVGQGHNEQFFGPGTRLTVL.

The chain couples TRBV14 to TRBJ2-7; no firm D call. CDR3 size: 13 residues. The V gene lost 4 bases and the J gene lost 4 bases, with 11 bases spanning the gap. Germline loops: CDR1 SGHDN, CDR2 FVKESK. CDR3 amino acids: CASSPSPRYEQYF. The DNA of the CDR3 is TGTGCCAGCAGCCCCAGTCCACGATACGAGCAGTACTTC.

The chain combines TRBV6-5 with TRBJ1-3; maybe TRBD1 (5 bases). Germline CDR1 reads MNHEY; CDR2 reads SVGAGI. There are 13 residues in the CDR3. The germline V and J ends were trimmed by 8 bases and 3 bases, with 11 bases remaining between them. CDR3 sequence reads: CASGGGNGNTIYF. The CDR3 DNA reads as TGTGCCAGCGGCGGGGGTAATGGAAACACCATATATTTT.

The V call is TRBV2, the J call TRBJ1-4; 8 bases are a match to TRBD1. The CDR3 runs to 16 residues. Per the germline V gene, CDR1 is SNHLY and CDR2 is FYNNEI. V lost 6 bases, J lost 4 bases, and 10 bases stayed unmatched. CDR3: CASSESGTGDNEKLFF. Written as DNA, the CDR3 is TGTGCCAGCAGCGAAAGCGGGACAGGCGATAATGAAAAACTGTTTTTT.

This clone was picked up a small number of times. The same CDR3 also results from other DNA sequences found in this sample. The chain is built from TRBV6-4 and TRBJ2-3; 11 bases map to TRBD2. Germline lookup yields CDR1 MRHNA and CDR2 SNTAGT. The CDR3 contains 15 residues. V was pared by 0 bases and J by 6 bases, with 2 bases of the junction left unmatched. Written as DNA, the CDR3 is TGTGCCAGCAGTGACTCTAGCGGGGGGGCCGATACGCAGTATTTT. It yields the protein CASSDSSGGADTQYF.

The rearrangement links TRBV6-9 to TRBJ2-1; TRBD2 aligns across 10 bases. The germline V gene has CDR1 MNHGY and CDR2 SVAAGI. Trimming cost V 5 bases and J 13 bases; bases outside gene matches: 5. CDR3 length: 12 amino acids. CDR3 in amino acids: CASSLSGRKQFF. As DNA, the CDR3 is TGTGCCAGCAGTCTTAGCGGGAGGAAACAGTTCTTC.

The V call is TRBV27, the J call TRBJ1-1; D call uncertain. The CDR3 covers 13 residues. V lost 5 bases and J lost 6, with 13 bases in between. Germline V gene data show CDR1 as MNHEY and CDR2 as SMNVEV (reference sequence). CDR3 protein: CASSKGYRAEAFF. CDR3 bases: TGTGCCAGCAGTAAAGGGTATCGGGCTGAAGCTTTCTTT.

V and J are TRBV2 and TRBJ2-1; 9 bases fit TRBD1. CDR1 and CDR2 from the germline V gene are SNHLY and FYNNEI. V lost 9 bases to trimming and J lost 6 bases; unmatched junction nucleotides: 12. CDR3 length equals 15 residues. CDR3 residues: CASRADRGGPNEQFF. The DNA for the CDR3 is TGTGCCAGTAGAGCGGACAGGGGAGGCCCCAATGAGCAGTTCTTC.

This clone was counted once. The chain joins TRBV30 to TRBJ2-7; D unresolved. Germline V gene data show CDR1 as GTSNPN and CDR2 as SVGIG (reference sequence). The CDR3 extends over 12 amino acids. Trimming removed 0 bases at V and 5 bases at J, with 8 bases between. CDR3 sequence reads: CAWSVSSHEQYF. The DNA of the CDR3 is TGTGCCTGGAGTGTAAGTTCCCACGAGCAGTACTTC.

The J gene is TRBJ2-1, the V gene TRBV4-1; 12 positions match TRBD2. V lost 1 base and J lost 9; bases outside the gene matches: 4. Germline assignment: CDR1 MGHRA and CDR2 YSYEKL. This CDR3 has 15 amino acids. CDR3 sequence (DNA): TGCGCCAGCAGCCAAGGACTAGCGGGAGAGGGTGAGCAGTTCTTC. As protein: CASSQGLAGEGEQFF.

The chain uses TRBV14 and TRBJ1-1; D gene uncertain. The CDR3 is 13 amino acids. From germline, CDR1 is SGHDN and CDR2 FVKESK. V lost 1 base and J lost 1, with 4 bases in between. CDR3 region: CASSQVQNTEAFF. In nucleotides, the CDR3 is TGTGCCAGCAGCCAAGTTCAGAACACTGAAGCTTTCTTT. Supplemented by reference TRBV14 and TRBJ1-1, the full variable domain reads EAGVTQFPSHSVIEKGQTVTLRCDPISGHDNLYWYRRVMGKEIKFLLHFVKESKQDESGMPNNRFLAERTGGTYSTLKVQPAELEDSGVYFCASSQVQNTEAFFGQGTRLTVV.

The chain combines TRBV2 with TRBJ2-7; D not certain. Trimming shortened V by 7 bases and J by 2 bases, and 12 bases separated the two germline ends. In germline, CDR1 is SNHLY, CDR2 FYNNEI. The CDR3 consists of 13 residues. CDR3 amino acids: CASKETAPYEQYF. CDR3 in DNA: TGTGCCAGCAAGGAAACAGCGCCCTACGAGCAGTACTTC.

The CDR3 loop reads CASSRTGTAETQYF. The CDR3 DNA reads as TGCGCCAGCAGCCGAACCGGGACTGCAGAGACCCAGTACTTC. This sequence joins TRBV5-1 and TRBJ2-5, with D possibly matching TRBD2 (6 bases). Trimming cost V 4 bases and J 4 bases, with 14 bases left between them. CDR3 length equals 14 residues. Germline CDR1 and CDR2: SGHRS and YFSETQ.

The V call is TRBV15, the J call TRBJ2-3; TRBD2 matches 14 bases. This CDR3 comprises 15 residues. The junction had 2 bases not matched to a gene; V was cut back by 5 bases and J by 4 bases. The germline V gene encodes CDR1 LNHNV and CDR2 YYDKDF (reference sequence). This CDR3 reads CATSGTSGSPDTQYF. The CDR3 nucleotides are TGTGCCACCAGCGGGACTAGCGGGAGTCCAGATACGCAGTATTTT.

The chain carries TRBV11-2 and TRBJ1-3; TRBD1 might be the D (5 bases). Deletions cut 3 bases from V and 2 bases from J, with 14 bases between. Germline lookup yields CDR1 SGHAT and CDR2 FQNNGV. CDR3 size: 16 residues. In DNA, the CDR3 is TGTGCCAGCAGCTTCACATCCCTCAGGGCTGGAAACACCATATATTTT. This sequence encodes CASSFTSLRAGNTIYF.

The CDR3 spells CASSVDREDEQYF. CDR3 sequence (DNA): TGTGCCAGCAGCGTAGATAGGGAGGACGAGCAGTACTTC. The chain employs TRBV9 and TRBJ2-7; possible D gene TRBD2, 6 bases. Germline CDR1 SGDLS, CDR2 YYNGEE. Trimming removed 0 bases from V and 5 bases from J, with 9 bases in between. This CDR3 is 13 amino acids long.

The chain combines TRBV6-5 with TRBJ1-2; 8 bases match TRBD1. The V and J ends lost 6 bases and 0 bases, in that order; junction bases with no gene match: 3. Germline V lookup: CDR1 MNHEY, CDR2 SVGAGI. The CDR3 sequence is 14 residues long. The CDR3 loop reads CASSRGHSNYGYTF. CDR3 DNA sequence: TGTGCCAGCAGCAGGGGGCATTCTAACTATGGCTACACCTTC.

This chain joins TRBV29-1 and TRBJ2-1, with TRBD2 matching 8 bases. The CDR3 totals 13 residues. With V trimmed by 6 bases and J by 8 bases, 9 bases remained unmatched. Germline-derived CDR1 and CDR2 are SQVTM and ANQGSEA. The CDR3 sequence: CSVRAGEADEQFF. In DNA form, the CDR3 reads TGCAGCGTAAGAGCGGGAGAAGCGGATGAGCAGTTCTTC.

The chain links TRBV5-6 to TRBJ1-1, with D perhaps TRBD1 (6 bases). The CDR3 has 15 residues. Trimming pared 1 base from V and 1 base from J, leaving 11 bases between. Germline V gene data show CDR1 as SGHDT and CDR2 as YYEEEE. This chain's CDR3 is CASSLTQGQNTEAFF. The CDR3 nucleotides read TGTGCCAGCAGCTTGACCCAGGGGCAGAACACTGAAGCTTTCTTT.

The chain combines TRBV11-2 with TRBJ2-5, with 7 nucleotides matching TRBD2. The J call could be wrong; TRBJ2-7 is a better fit for the DNA end. The CDR3 runs to 15 residues. Per germline, CDR1 SGHAT and CDR2 FQNNGV. The CDR3 region has the DNA TGTGCCAGCAGCTTAGGAGCGGGGTCAAGCTACGAGCAGTACTTC. Encoded protein: CASSLGAGSSYEQYF.

The chain joins TRBV7-9 to TRBJ1-4, with D hard to call. The CDR3 loop spans 14 amino acids. Trimming pared 2 bases from V and 1 base from J, leaving 5 bases between. CDR1 and CDR2 from the germline V gene are SEHNR and FQNEAQ (reference sequence). The CDR3 spells CASSLSVTNEKLFF. Here the CDR3 DNA reads TGTGCCAGCAGCTTAAGCGTAACTAATGAAAAACTGTTTTTT. The complete variable domain, with remaining parts taken from reference TRBV7-9 and TRBJ1-4, reads DTGVSQNPRHKITKRGQNVTFRCDPISEHNRLYWYRQTLGQGPEFLTYFQNEAQLEKSRLLSDRFSAERPKGSFSTLEIQRTEQGDSAMYLCASSLSVTNEKLFFGSGTQLSVL.

In its sample, this clone was seen a few times. The likely explanation is a read error, given a far larger clone one base away. This chain connects TRBV15 to TRBJ2-1, with 7 bases matching TRBD2. The CDR3 loop spans 16 amino acids. CDR1 LNHNV and CDR2 YYDKDF come from the germline V gene (reference sequence). This chain's CDR3 is CAASRDTGGSYNEQFF. The DNA of the CDR3 is TGTGCCGCCAGCAGAGATACGGGGGGCTCCTACAATGAGCAGTTCTTC. Combining the CDR3 with reference TRBV15 and TRBJ2-1 gives the whole variable domain DAMVIQNPRYQVTQFGKPVTLSCSQTLNHNVMYWYQQKSSQAPKLLFHYYDKDFNNEADTPDNFQSRRPNTSFCFLDIRSPGLGDTAMYLCAASRDTGGSYNEQFFGPGTRLTVL.

This clone was detected only once. This sequence joins TRBV27 and TRBJ2-7; the match to TRBD2 covers 10 bases. CDR3 size: 14 residues. Germline assignment: CDR1 MNHEY and CDR2 SMNVEV (reference sequence). V lost 6 bases, J lost 0 bases, and 2 bases stayed unmatched. The CDR3 DNA sequence: TGTGCCAGCAGGGGACTAGCGAACTCCTACGAGCAGTACTTC. Translating gives CASRGLANSYEQYF.

The chain combines TRBV6-4 with TRBJ1-6; TRBD1 matches at 8 bases. The junction had 1 base not matched to a gene; V was cut back by 0 bases and J by 9 bases. Germline V CDR1 and CDR2: MRHNA, SNTAGT. This CDR3 spans 14 amino acids. CDR3 DNA sequence: TGTGCCAGCAGTGACTCGCAGGGGGCTTCACCCCTCCACTTT. Residues: CASSDSQGASPLHF.